The 9 T cell receptor beta chains listed next were all sequenced from one sample in a study of T cells after yellow fever vaccination. TCRdb analysed the 5' RACE reads with MiXCR anew, one entry per CDR3 protein. The data contain over 250,000 distinct CDR3 sequences, roughly 4% of them singletons. The sequencing used PBMCs, collected 5 days after the yellow fever booster vaccination. Receptors were obtained from a young man who received the YFV17D yellow fever vaccine.

The genes are TRBV7-9 and TRBJ2-7; D may be TRBD1 (6 bases). The germline V gene has CDR1 SEHNR and CDR2 FQNEAQ (reference sequence). The V gene lost 0 bases and the J gene lost 7 bases, with 7 bases spanning the gap. The CDR3 extends over 12 amino acids. The CDR3 bases are TGTGCCAGCAGCTTAGCAGGGACAGAGCAGTACGTC. It is translated as CASSLAGTEQYV.

The DNA for the CDR3 is TGTGCCATCAGTGAGTCTAGCGGAGGCTCCTACAATGAGCAGTTCTTC. Translation: CAISESSGGSYNEQFF. The chain is built from TRBV10-3 and TRBJ2-1; a weak D match, TRBD2 (6 bases). The ends were cut back, 0 bases at V and 0 bases at J, with 9 bases in the middle. There are 16 residues in the CDR3. Germline-derived CDR1 and CDR2 are ENHRY and SYGVKD.

This clonotype was counted only a few times. The V gene is TRBV9, the J gene TRBJ2-2, with D perhaps TRBD2 (5 bases). In germline, CDR1 is SGDLS, CDR2 YYNGEE. V lost 3 bases, J lost 4 bases, and 19 bases lay in between. This CDR3 region has 17 residues. The CDR3 loop reads CASSGIVASSVTGELFF. CDR3 sequence (DNA): TGTGCCAGCAGCGGTATCGTGGCTAGCTCGGTCACCGGGGAGCTGTTTTTT.

This clonotype has ten or more counts. This chain uses TRBV7-2 with TRBJ1-4; TRBD1 is a possible D gene (5 bases). Germline values: CDR1 SGHTA, CDR2 FQGNSA. V gave up 5 bases and J gave up 0 bases, with 7 bases separating them. CDR3 length: 14 residues. The CDR3 loop reads CASSPTATNEKLFF. CDR3 nucleotide sequence: TGTGCCAGCAGCCCGACAGCAACTAATGAAAAACTGTTTTTT.

This clonotype was seen only a few times. V gene TRBV20-1 combines with J gene TRBJ2-7, with D maybe TRBD2 (6 bases). The CDR3 sequence is 14 residues long. The V gene's germline CDR1 is DFQATT and CDR2 SNEGSKA (reference sequence). Trimming pared 0 bases from V and 5 bases from J, leaving 14 bases between. The CDR3 here is CSARDFSGGHEQYF. CDR3 nucleotides: TGCAGTGCTAGAGATTTTTCCGGGGGTCACGAGCAGTACTTC.

This clonotype was found many times. J is TRBJ1-1 and V is TRBV27; possibly TRBD1 for D (6 bases). Germline values: CDR1 MNHEY, CDR2 SMNVEV (reference sequence). This CDR3 spans 15 amino acids. V shed 5 bases and J shed 2 bases, with 15 bases lying between them. The CDR3 DNA follows: TGTGCCAGCAGTACCGCGGGGGCGGGCAACACTGAAGCTTTCTTT. Translated: CASSTAGAGNTEAFF.

This clonotype appeared a few times. V gene TRBV6-1 combines with J gene TRBJ2-2, with D unclear. This CDR3 contains 14 residues. In germline, CDR1 is MNHNS, CDR2 SASEGT. Trimming took 4 bases from V and 5 from J, leaving 11 bases between them. For the CDR3, the DNA is TGTGCCAGCAGTGTTTTAGTGGGGACCGGGGAGCTGTTTTTT. Translation gives CASSVLVGTGELFF.

V is TRBV7-9 and J is TRBJ1-2; D gene ambiguous. Trimming took off 4 bases at V and 4 bases at J, with 16 bases between the two ends. Germline CDR1 SEHNR, CDR2 FQNEAQ (reference sequence). The CDR3 extends over 15 amino acids. CDR3 in amino acids: CASSSQPSGVYGYTF. CDR3 sequence (DNA): TGTGCCAGCAGCTCTCAACCCTCGGGAGTCTATGGCTACACCTTC.

This clonotype was recorded a few times. This rearrangement joins TRBV5-6 to TRBJ2-1, with a weak D call TRBD2 (6 bases). The CDR3 is 16 amino acids. V was cut by 1 base and J by 0 bases, with 11 bases left in between. The germline CDR1 and CDR2 sequences are SGHDT and YYEEEE. The CDR3 region is CASSLFASASYNEQFF. The CDR3 region has the DNA TGTGCCAGCAGCTTGTTCGCTAGCGCCTCCTACAATGAGCAGTTCTTC.